This T cell receptor beta chain was captured by sequencing in a study of blood T cell repertoires in COVID-19. Study information: PBMCs, B-cell-depleted T cells, or T cells were the source of the cDNA or gDNA that made up the material.

Trimming stripped 8 bases from V and 2 bases from J, with 12 bases between. CDR1 is SNHLY and CDR2 is FYNNEI in the germline V gene. The CDR3 totals 14 residues. Participants spanned ages about 18 to 100 years and resided in about two dozen US areas. Cohorts were determined from participant-reported clinical history. Here immunoSEQ multiplex PCR was the method, and the copy in TCRdb shows in-frame clones only, minus some. Seen here are around 250,000 clones, 75% to 90% observed once, and the top ten hold over 4%. V gene TRBV2 combines with J gene TRBJ2-2, with D perhaps matching TRBD2 (6 bases). The sample consisted of PBMCs or T cells enriched from blood (not recorded which). The TCR was taken from a young woman with acute COVID-19. The CDR3 bases are TGTGCCAGCCGCCGGGACTCTAACACCGGGGAGCTGTTTTTT. This encodes CASRRDSNTGELFF.